The text below deals with one T cell receptor (beta chain). Its antigen is undetermined. The table came from immunoSEQ multiplex PCR; TCRdb's copy has only in-frame clones and leaves some out. In the table there are about 93,000 clones, roughly nine tenths of which are singletons. Germline lookup yields CDR1 SGHRS and CDR2 YFSETQ. The V end lost 4 bases, the J end lost 7 bases, and 21 bases lay between the germline ends. The CDR3 is 15 amino acids. The record originates from a study of T cell responses to AZD1222 COVID-19 vaccine. Findings and caveats of the study: Among spike-specific TCRs, nearly half reportedly target unmutated variant regions. Dominant at 160-218 and 743-854, vaccine-associated CD4 TCRs also spanned spike. White British donors predominated, females outnumbered males, and clonal diversity was possibly underestimated.

The sample here was peripheral blood, taken on day 0 of MenACWY control vaccination. The clonotype was recovered from an adult in good health. The chain joins TRBV5-1 to TRBJ2-7, with D possibly TRBD2 on 5 matching bases. CDR3 loop: CASSASGNTGGEQYF. CDR3 DNA sequence: TGCGCCAGCAGCGCCTCCGGGAATACCGGAGGAGAGCAGTACTTC. The full variable domain, completed using reference TRBV5-1 and TRBJ2-7, is KAGVTQTPRYLIKTRGQQVTLSCSPISGHRSVSWYQQTPGQGLQFLFEYFSETQRNKGNFPGRFSGRQFSNSRSEMNVSTLELGDSALYLCASSASGNTGGEQYFGPGTRLTVT.